A selection of T cell receptor beta chains follows, all from one sample in a study of shared clonotypes between healthy human individuals. The assay was immunoSEQ multiplex PCR, and TCRdb's table has in-frame clones only and misses some. In the table there are around 650,000 clones, roughly 96% of which are singletons. The sample taken for sequencing was naive CD8+ T cells sorted from blood. These receptor sequences come from a woman aged 25-40 years in good health. Each CDR3 is given with its conserved first and last residue. The D gene is left open where the match is weak. Only part of the rows carry a size: once, few, many, or a class if the clone is expanded.

CDR3 DNA: TGTGCCAGTCAGGCAGGGATCGGGTGGACCCAGCATTTT
CDR3 protein: CASQAGIGWTQHF
D gene: .
V gene: TRBV19
clone size: .
J gene: TRBJ1-5

CDR3 DNA: TGTGCCTGGAGTTACAGAAACATTCAGTACTTC
CDR3 protein: CAWSYRNIQYF
D gene: .
V gene: TRBV30
clone size: .
J gene: TRBJ2-4

CDR3 DNA: TGTGCCAGCAGCTTAGGGGCAACTAATGAAAAACTGTTTTTT
CDR3 protein: CASSLGATNEKLFF
D gene: .
V gene: TRBV13
clone size: .
J gene: TRBJ1-4

CDR3 DNA: TGTGCCAGCAGTTTATCGATGTTCGCAAGCCAAGAGACCCAGTACTTC
CDR3 protein: CASSLSMFASQETQYF
D gene: .
V gene: TRBV27
clone size: .
J gene: TRBJ2-5

CDR3 DNA: TGTGCCAGTAGTCAACTAAACTATGGCTACACCTTC
CDR3 protein: CASSQLNYGYTF
D gene: .
V gene: TRBV19
clone size: .
J gene: TRBJ1-2

CDR3 DNA: TGTGCCAGCGGGGCAGCATCCTACAATGAGCAGTTCTTC
CDR3 protein: CASGAASYNEQFF
D gene: .
V gene: TRBV28
clone size: .
J gene: TRBJ2-1

CDR3 DNA: TGTGCCAGCAGTCGCGGGAGGACCTACGAGCAGTACTTC
CDR3 protein: CASSRGRTYEQYF
D gene: TRBD2
V gene: TRBV27
clone size: .
J gene: TRBJ2-7

CDR3 DNA: TGTGCCAGCAGCCGGCCGGGGGGCGGGGATTACGAGCAGTACTTC
CDR3 protein: CASSRPGGGDYEQYF
D gene: .
V gene: TRBV28
clone size: .
J gene: TRBJ2-7

CDR3 DNA: TGTGCCAGCAGCTTTCCTGACTACGAGCAGTACTTC
CDR3 protein: CASSFPDYEQYF
D gene: .
V gene: TRBV11-2
clone size: .
J gene: TRBJ2-7

CDR3 DNA: TGTGCCAGCAGTCCACAGGGGACCTCCTACGAGCAGTACTTC
CDR3 protein: CASSPQGTSYEQYF
D gene: TRBD1
V gene: TRBV27
clone size: few
J gene: TRBJ2-7

CDR3 DNA: TGTGCCAGCAGCCCGTACTCTGAGCGGGCCTGGGTTCAAGAGACCCAGTACTTC
CDR3 protein: CASSPYSERAWVQETQYF
D gene: .
V gene: TRBV7-6
clone size: once
J gene: TRBJ2-5

CDR3 DNA: TGTGCCAGCAGCCTCAGGCAGGGAGCGGGAGGGCCACACAATGAGCAGTTCTTC
CDR3 protein: CASSLRQGAGGPHNEQFF
D gene: TRBD2
V gene: TRBV7-9
clone size: once
J gene: TRBJ2-1

CDR3 DNA: TGTGCCAGCAGTTTCTCAGTGGGGCCACAGGGGGCGCGTCTCAATGAGCAGTTCTTC
CDR3 protein: CASSFSVGPQGARLNEQFF
D gene: TRBD1
V gene: TRBV27
clone size: .
J gene: TRBJ2-1

CDR3 DNA: TGTGCCATCAGTAGACAGAGCAATCAGCCCCAGCATTTT
CDR3 protein: CAISRQSNQPQHF
D gene: .
V gene: TRBV10-3
clone size: .
J gene: TRBJ1-5

CDR3 DNA: TGTGCCATAGCACGGGACAGCGTAACCGAGCAGTACTTC
CDR3 protein: CAIARDSVTEQYF
D gene: TRBD1
V gene: TRBV10-3
clone size: .
J gene: TRBJ2-7

CDR3 DNA: TGTGCCAGCTCATCACGGCGGGAGAGTTACGAGCAGTACTTC
CDR3 protein: CASSSRRESYEQYF
D gene: TRBD2
V gene: TRBV18
clone size: .
J gene: TRBJ2-7

CDR3 DNA: TGTGCCAGCAGGGCCGAACAGGGCTTTCAGCCCCAGCATTTT
CDR3 protein: CASRAEQGFQPQHF
D gene: .
V gene: TRBV2
clone size: .
J gene: TRBJ1-5

CDR3 DNA: TGTGCCAGCAGTTACTCAGAGGGGCCCAAGCCCTACGAGCAGTACTTC
CDR3 protein: CASSYSEGPKPYEQYF
D gene: .
V gene: TRBV6-5
clone size: few
J gene: TRBJ2-7